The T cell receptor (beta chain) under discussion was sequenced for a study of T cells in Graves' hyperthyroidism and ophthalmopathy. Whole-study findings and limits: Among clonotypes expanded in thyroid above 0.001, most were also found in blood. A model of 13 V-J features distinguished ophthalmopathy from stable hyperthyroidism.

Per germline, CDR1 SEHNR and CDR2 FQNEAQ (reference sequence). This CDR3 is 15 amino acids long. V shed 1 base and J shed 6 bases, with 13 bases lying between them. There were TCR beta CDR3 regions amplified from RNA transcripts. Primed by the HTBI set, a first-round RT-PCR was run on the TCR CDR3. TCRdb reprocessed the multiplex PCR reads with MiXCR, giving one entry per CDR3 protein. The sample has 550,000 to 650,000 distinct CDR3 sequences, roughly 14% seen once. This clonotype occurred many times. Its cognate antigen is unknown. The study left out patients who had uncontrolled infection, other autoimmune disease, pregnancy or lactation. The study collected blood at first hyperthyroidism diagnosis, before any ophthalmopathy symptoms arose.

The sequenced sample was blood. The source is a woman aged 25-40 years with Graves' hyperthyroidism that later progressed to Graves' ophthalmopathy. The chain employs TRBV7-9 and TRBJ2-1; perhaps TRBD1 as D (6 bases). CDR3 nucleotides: TGTGCCAGCAGCTTAGAGGGGGTACTTGGCAATGAGCAGTTCTTC. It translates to CASSLEGVLGNEQFF. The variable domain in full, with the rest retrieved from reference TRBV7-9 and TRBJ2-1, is DTGVSQNPRHKITKRGQNVTFRCDPISEHNRLYWYRQTLGQGPEFLTYFQNEAQLEKSRLLSDRFSAERPKGSFSTLEIQRTEQGDSAMYLCASSLEGVLGNEQFFGPGTRLTVL.